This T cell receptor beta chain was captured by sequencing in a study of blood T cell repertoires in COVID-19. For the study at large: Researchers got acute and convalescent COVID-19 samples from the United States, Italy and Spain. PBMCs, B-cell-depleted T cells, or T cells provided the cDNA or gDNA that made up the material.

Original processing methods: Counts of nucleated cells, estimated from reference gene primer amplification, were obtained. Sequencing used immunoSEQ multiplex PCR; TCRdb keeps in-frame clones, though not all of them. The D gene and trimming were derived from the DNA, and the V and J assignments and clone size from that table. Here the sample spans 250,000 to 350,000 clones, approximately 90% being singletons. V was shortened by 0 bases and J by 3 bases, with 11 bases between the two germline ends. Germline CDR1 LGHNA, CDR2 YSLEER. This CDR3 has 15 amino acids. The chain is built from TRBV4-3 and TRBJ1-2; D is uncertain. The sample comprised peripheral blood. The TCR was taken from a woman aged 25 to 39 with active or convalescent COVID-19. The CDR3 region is CASSQDVGLYYGYTF. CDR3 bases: TGCGCCAGCAGCCAAGACGTGGGCCTGTACTATGGCTACACCTTC.